The 30 T cell receptor beta chains below were found in one sample sequenced in a study of radiotherapy plus CTLA-4 blockade in lung cancer. The assay was immunoSEQ multiplex PCR, and TCRdb's table has in-frame clones only and misses some. The sample includes about 94,000 clones, 80% to 85% of them seen just once. This sample comprised peripheral blood, obtained from a patient treated with radiotherapy plus ipilimumab. Source of these receptors: a human donor with non-small cell lung cancer that progressed on radiotherapy plus ipilimumab.

The genes are TRBV4-1 and TRBJ2-5; a weak D match, TRBD2 (6 bases). Germline V gene sequence: CDR1 MGHRA, CDR2 YSYEKL. The V and J ends lost 3 bases and 2 bases respectively, with 13 bases between them. The CDR3 length is 15 residues. CDR3 sequence (DNA): TGCGCCAGCAGCCAGGCGGACTACAGACAAGAGACCCAGTACTTC. This encodes CASSQADYRQETQYF.

This clone has only one observation. This chain joins TRBV7-2 and TRBJ1-3; D call uncertain. Germline V gene sequence: CDR1 SGHTA, CDR2 FQGNSA. This CDR3 comprises 17 residues. V was pared by 1 base and J by 0 bases, with 13 bases between. CDR3 in DNA: TGTGCCAGCAGCTTAGAGGCCATCAAGTACTCTGGAAACACCATATATTTT. Its protein product is CASSLEAIKYSGNTIYF.

V and J are TRBV6-1 and TRBJ2-4, with 7 bases matching TRBD1. CDR3 length: 17 residues. Per the germline V gene, CDR1 is MNHNS and CDR2 is SASEGT. After removal of 2 bases from V and 0 bases from J, the junction contained 7 bases not matched to a gene. CDR3 nucleotide sequence: TGTGCCAGCAGTGAATCGACAGGGAAACTAGCCAAAAACATTCAGTACTTC. Its translation: CASSESTGKLAKNIQYF.

The rearrangement uses TRBV5-1 and TRBJ2-5, with 10 bases that match TRBD2. The DNA end favors TRBJ2-7, so the J call may be wrong. Germline CDR1 and CDR2: SGHRS and YFSETQ. This CDR3 is built from 13 residues. Here the CDR3 reads CASSELAGYEQYF. The CDR3 DNA follows: TGCGCCAGCAGCGAACTAGCGGGATACGAGCAGTACTTC.

This chain joins TRBV27 and TRBJ2-1; D may be TRBD2 (6 bases). CDR3 size: 13 residues. Germline CDR1 and CDR2: MNHEY and SMNVEV (reference sequence). Trimming left V 6 bases short and J 5 bases short, with 11 bases between. The CDR3 nucleotides are TGTGCCAGCAGACAGCGGGTCGACAATGAGCAGTTCTTC. Amino acid sequence: CASRQRVDNEQFF.

V and J are TRBV27 and TRBJ1-4; maybe TRBD1 (5 bases). CDR1 and CDR2 from the germline V gene are MNHEY and SMNVEV (reference sequence). V was trimmed by 3 bases and J by 8 bases, leaving 13 bases between them. The length of the CDR3 is 14 residues. The CDR3 DNA is TGTGCCAGCAGTTTCAACGGGGGAAGGGAAAAACTGTTTTTT. It specifies CASSFNGGREKLFF. Drawing the rest from reference TRBV27 and TRBJ1-4, the complete variable domain is EAQVTQNPRYLITVTGKKLTVTCSQNMNHEYMSWYRQDPGLGLRQIYYSMNVEVTDKGDVPEGYKVSRKEKRNFPLILESPSPNQTSLYFCASSFNGGREKLFFGSGTQLSVL.

The chain has TRBV7-8 and TRBJ2-7; 10 nucleotides line up with TRBD2. From germline, CDR1 is SGHVS and CDR2 FQNEAQ. Germline trimming cut 3 bases from V and 3 bases from J; bases unmatched to any gene: 11. The CDR3 sequence is 17 residues long. CDR3 sequence reads: CASSFTDTSGMIYEQYF. The CDR3 region has the DNA TGTGCCAGCAGCTTTACCGATACTAGCGGGATGATCTACGAGCAGTACTTC.

The chain is built from TRBV5-1 and TRBJ2-3, with TRBD1 identical over 10 bases. The ends lost 3 bases at V and 0 bases at J; junction bases unmatched: 4. The CDR3 consists of 16 residues. Looked up from germline, CDR1 is SGHRS and CDR2 is YFSETQ. The CDR3 loop reads CASSSTGGGSTDTQYF. Here the CDR3 DNA reads TGCGCCAGCAGCTCGACAGGGGGCGGGAGCACAGATACGCAGTATTTT.

The chain joins TRBV5-1 to TRBJ2-1; TRBD1 matches 10 bases. Germline V CDR1 and CDR2: SGHRS, YFSETQ. The CDR3 length is 17 residues. J was trimmed by 4 bases and V by 5 bases; bases with no gene match: 12. The CDR3 spells CASSSPRQGAPYNEQFF. For the CDR3, the DNA is TGCGCCAGCAGTTCTCCAAGACAGGGGGCCCCGTACAATGAGCAGTTCTTC.

This chain joins TRBV5-6 and TRBJ1-4, with TRBD1 matching over 12 bases. The germline CDR1 and CDR2 sequences are SGHDT and YYEEEE. CDR3 length: 18 residues. V shed 7 bases, J shed 3 bases, and the junction held 13 bases outside the gene matches. CDR3 protein: CASSMAGQGAGANEKLFF. The DNA for the CDR3 is TGTGCCAGCTCCATGGCGGGACAGGGGGCCGGGGCTAATGAAAAACTGTTTTTT.

J is TRBJ2-1 and V is TRBV9; D gene uncertain. Looked up from germline, CDR1 is SGDLS and CDR2 is YYNGEE. The V gene lost 4 bases and the J gene lost 4 bases, with 6 bases spanning the gap. This CDR3 has 12 amino acids. The CDR3 DNA reads as TGTGCCAGCAGCCCCGAGTACAATGAGCAGTTCTTC. It encodes CASSPEYNEQFF.

The chain employs TRBV30 and TRBJ2-3, with D perhaps being TRBD1 or TRBD2 (5 bases each). CDR1 GTSNPN and CDR2 SVGIG come from the germline V gene (reference sequence). V lost 4 bases, J lost 8 bases, and 19 bases lay in between. The CDR3 length is 14 residues. This chain's CDR3 is CAWTRSGTAGTQYF. The CDR3 bases are TGTGCCTGGACCAGATCCGGGACCGCGGGTACGCAGTATTTT.

The V and J genes are TRBV5-1 and TRBJ2-1, with unresolved D. There are 11 residues in the CDR3. The V end lost 2 bases, the J end lost 8 bases, and 5 bases lay between the germline ends. The germline V gene encodes CDR1 SGHRS and CDR2 YFSETQ. CDR3 protein: CASSFNHEQFF. Written as DNA, the CDR3 is TGCGCCAGCAGCTTTAATCATGAGCAGTTCTTC.

The chain carries TRBV20-1 and TRBJ2-3; D perhaps matches TRBD2 (6 bases). Trimming shortened V by 3 bases and J by 11 bases, and 12 bases separated the two germline ends. This CDR3 region has 11 residues. Per germline, CDR1 DFQATT and CDR2 SNEGSKA (reference sequence). DNA of the CDR3: TGCAGTGCTAGCGCCCCCGGGGGGCAGTATTTT. Protein product: CSASAPGGQYF.

J is TRBJ2-5 and V is TRBV5-1; 9 bases map to TRBD1. The V segment lost 4 bases and the J segment 5 bases; nucleotides outside the gene matches: 27. CDR1 and CDR2 (germline): SGHRS, YFSETQ. The CDR3 covers 21 residues. The CDR3 sequence is CASSLAFPRSYRGQGQETQYF. The CDR3 region has the DNA TGCGCCAGCAGCCTCGCATTCCCTCGGTCCTATCGAGGACAGGGGCAGGAGACCCAGTACTTC.

V gene TRBV7-3 combines with J gene TRBJ2-1; possible D gene TRBD2, 6 bases. The germline V gene has CDR1 SGHTA and CDR2 FQGTGA. This CDR3 comprises 16 residues. Trimming cost V 2 bases and J 0 bases, with 11 bases left between them. CDR3 sequence reads: CASSLSLGSSYNEQFF. CDR3 bases: TGTGCCAGCAGCTTATCCCTCGGGAGCTCCTACAATGAGCAGTTCTTC.

The genes are TRBV2 and TRBJ2-7, with 10 positions matching TRBD1. Germline CDR1 and CDR2: SNHLY and FYNNEI. The CDR3 totals 13 residues. The V segment lost 9 bases and the J segment 6 bases; nucleotides outside the gene matches: 8. The CDR3 spells CARAGTGEGEQYF. CDR3 coding DNA: TGTGCCAGGGCCGGGACAGGGGAGGGCGAGCAGTACTTC. The whole variable domain, remainder taken from reference TRBV2 and TRBJ2-7, is EPEVTQTPSHQVTQMGQEVILRCVPISNHLYFYWYRQILGQKVEFLVSFYNNEISEKSEIFDDQFSVERPDGSNFTLKIRSTKLEDSAMYFCARAGTGEGEQYFGPGTRLTVT.

The chain employs TRBV30 and TRBJ2-5, with TRBD2 as a possible D gene (6 bases). The CDR3 runs to 13 residues. V was clipped by 2 bases and J by 4 bases, with 11 bases between them. Germline loops: CDR1 GTSNPN, CDR2 SVGIG (reference sequence). Here the CDR3 DNA reads TGTGCCTGGAGTTGGGAGGAGAGAGAGACCCAGTACTTC. It translates to CAWSWEERETQYF.

The chain joins TRBV6-6 to TRBJ2-7; 11 bases line up with TRBD1. With 2 bases clipped from V and 6 bases from J, the junction kept 6 bases outside the gene matches. Looked up from germline, CDR1 is MNHNY and CDR2 is SVGAGI (reference sequence). This CDR3 has 15 amino acids. For the CDR3, the DNA is TGTGCCAGCAGTTACACGGGACAGGGGGGAGCCGAGCAGTACGTC. Translating gives CASSYTGQGGAEQYV.

This chain links TRBV5-6 with TRBJ2-5, with D possibly TRBD1 on 5 matching bases. Between the trimmed V and J ends, which lost 4 bases and 5 bases, there was a span of 21 bases. The CDR3 length is 16 residues. Germline values: CDR1 SGHDT, CDR2 YYEEEE. CDR3 bases: TGTGCCAGCAGCGATCTGACAGCCCGGGTAGGGGAGACCCAGTACTTC. It codes for CASSDLTARVGETQYF. Full variable domain (missing parts from reference TRBV5-6 and TRBJ2-5): DAGVTQSPTHLIKTRGQQVTLRCSPKSGHDTVSWYQQALGQGPQFIFQYYEEEERQRGNFPDRFSGHQFPNYSSELNVNALLLGDSALYLCASSDLTARVGETQYFGPGTRLLVL.

The genes are TRBV4-1 and TRBJ2-7, with D unresolved. Germline V gene lookup returns CDR1 MGHRA and CDR2 YSYEKL. The CDR3 length is 14 residues. The V end lost 2 bases, the J end lost 0 bases, and 8 bases lay between the germline ends. The CDR3 region has the DNA TGCGCCAGCAGCCAATCGATAGTCTCCTACGAGCAGTACTTC. Its protein product is CASSQSIVSYEQYF.

The rearrangement joins TRBV30 to TRBJ1-2; tentatively, D is TRBD1 (5 bases). This CDR3 contains 16 residues. V lost 0 bases and J lost 4, with 18 bases in between. Germline-derived CDR1 and CDR2 are GTSNPN and SVGIG (reference sequence). CDR3 DNA sequence: TGTGCCTGGAGTGTGGGCAGGGTAATGGGTAGCTATGGCTACACCTTC. Translation gives CAWSVGRVMGSYGYTF.

This clone occurred a few times. This chain links TRBV5-1 with TRBJ2-2; D is ambiguous. The CDR3 is made up of 15 amino acids. V was shortened by 0 bases and J by 0 bases, with 6 bases between the two germline ends. Germline CDR1 reads SGHRS; CDR2 reads YFSETQ. The CDR3 is CASSLDSTNTGELFF. The DNA for the CDR3 is TGCGCCAGCAGCTTGGACAGTACGAACACCGGGGAGCTGTTTTTT.

This rearrangement joins TRBV7-8 to TRBJ2-2; 8 nucleotides line up with TRBD2. Germline values: CDR1 SGHVS, CDR2 FQNEAQ. The ends lost 5 bases at V and 5 bases at J; junction bases unmatched: 10. This CDR3 contains 16 residues. The chain's CDR3 is CASSPPGLGSTGELFF. CDR3 DNA sequence: TGTGCCAGCAGCCCGCCGGGACTAGGTAGTACCGGGGAGCTGTTTTTT.

The chain is built from TRBV5-4 and TRBJ2-3; TRBD2 matches at 10 bases. The CDR3 has 14 amino acids. The junction had 5 bases not matched to a gene; V was cut back by 4 bases and J by 6 bases. Germline V lookup: CDR1 SGHNT, CDR2 YYREEE (reference sequence). Here the CDR3 reads CASSSASGSDTQYF. The CDR3 DNA reads as TGTGCCAGCAGCAGCGCTAGCGGGAGTGATACGCAGTATTTT.

The rearrangement links TRBV30 to TRBJ1-5; D is uncertain. V lost 2 bases, J lost 5 bases, and 10 bases lay in between. Per germline, CDR1 GTSNPN and CDR2 SVGIG (reference sequence). CDR3 length: 13 residues. The CDR3, as DNA: TGTGCCTGGAGTCATCAACGGGATCAGCCCCAGCATTTT. Translation: CAWSHQRDQPQHF. The full variable domain, completed using reference TRBV30 and TRBJ1-5, is SQTIHQWPATLVQPVGSPLSLECTVEGTSNPNLYWYRQAAGRGLQLLFYSVGIGQISSEVPQNLSASRPQDRQFILSSKKLLLSDSGFYLCAWSHQRDQPQHFGDGTRLSIL.

J is TRBJ2-3 and V is TRBV5-1; D gene uncertain. CDR3 size: 13 residues. With 2 bases removed from V and 6 bases from J, the gap between germline ends came to 10 bases. Germline V gene lookup returns CDR1 SGHRS and CDR2 YFSETQ. CDR3 coding DNA: TGCGCCAGCAGCTTCTCAGGCGGCGATACGCAGTATTTT. Its translation is CASSFSGGDTQYF.

The table lists this clone with a few counts. The V and J genes are TRBV4-1 and TRBJ2-7; 13 bases match TRBD2. The CDR3 extends over 18 amino acids. Losses at the gene ends were 6 bases for V and 1 base for J; bases not matched to a gene: 12. Germline V lookup: CDR1 MGHRA, CDR2 YSYEKL. The CDR3 loop is CASRTSGRALRESYEQYF. CDR3 bases: TGCGCCAGCAGAACTAGCGGGAGGGCCCTAAGAGAATCCTACGAGCAGTACTTC.

The chain uses TRBV27 and TRBJ2-1; the match to TRBD2 covers 8 bases. The CDR3 is made up of 18 amino acids. Germline V gives CDR1 MNHEY, CDR2 SMNVEV (reference sequence). V trimming: 4 bases; J trimming: 4 bases; junction bases outside the gene matches: 15. CDR3: CASSSITFSGVRYNEQFF. For the CDR3, the DNA is TGTGCCAGCAGTTCAATTACTTTTAGCGGGGTGAGATACAATGAGCAGTTCTTC.

This rearrangement joins TRBV6-1 to TRBJ2-4; TRBD2 agrees at 8 bases. V shed 1 base, J shed 15 bases, and the junction held 8 bases outside the gene matches. This CDR3 is 13 amino acids long. CDR1 is MNHNS, CDR2 SASEGT, per germline. The CDR3 loop is CASSEGERELGYF. In DNA, the CDR3 is TGTGCCAGCAGTGAAGGGGAGCGGGAGCTGGGGTACTTC.